The rows below give T cell receptor beta chains drawn from one sample of a study of immune evolution from preneoplasia to lung adenocarcinoma. Some clones are missing from TCRdb's copy, which holds only in-frame ones; the method was immunoSEQ multiplex PCR. This repertoire shows over 6,000 clones, roughly 81% found once; its top ten account for 5.5% to 6.5%. The sequenced sample consisted of FFPE invasive lung adenocarcinoma tissue. All receptors derive from a person aged 45-60 years with lung adenocarcinoma. The CDR3 runs from the conserved cysteine through the conserved F or W. D genes are given only for firm matches. Only some rows state a clone size, as once, few, many or a class for expanded clones.

j_gene: TRBJ2-2
v_gene: TRBV15
d_gene: .
abundance: once
CDR3nt: TGTGCCACCAGGTTGGGCGCCACCGGGGAGCTGTTTTTT
CDR3aa: CATRLGATGELFF

j_gene: TRBJ1-5
v_gene: TRBV18
d_gene: .
abundance: .
CDR3nt: TGTGCCAGCTCACCACTCCCGGACGCGAATAGCAATCAGCCCCAGCATTTT
CDR3aa: CASSPLPDANSNQPQHF

j_gene: TRBJ2-3
v_gene: TRBV29-1
d_gene: TRBD2
abundance: .
CDR3nt: TGCAGCGTTGGGGGGACTAGCGGGAAAGAGAGGCAAGATACGCAGTATTTT
CDR3aa: CSVGGTSGKERQDTQYF

j_gene: TRBJ2-3
v_gene: TRBV5-1
d_gene: .
abundance: .
CDR3nt: TGCGCCAGCAGCTTGGAAGGAGGGGGGGCTGGAGATACGCAGTATTTT
CDR3aa: CASSLEGGGAGDTQYF

j_gene: TRBJ2-7
v_gene: TRBV29-1
d_gene: .
abundance: few
CDR3nt: TGCAGCGTTCGTTTCTACGAGCAGTACTTC
CDR3aa: CSVRFYEQYF

j_gene: TRBJ2-1
v_gene: TRBV25-1
d_gene: TRBD1
abundance: .
CDR3nt: TGTGCCAGCAGCGCTCGCGGGACAGGGGGCATTGCTGAGCAGTTCTTC
CDR3aa: CASSARGTGGIAEQFF

j_gene: TRBJ2-1
v_gene: TRBV5-6
d_gene: TRBD2
abundance: .
CDR3nt: TGTGCCAGCAGCCGGCTGTTGGGACTAGCGGACAATGAGCAGTTCTTC
CDR3aa: CASSRLLGLADNEQFF

j_gene: TRBJ2-3
v_gene: TRBV4-3
d_gene: .
abundance: .
CDR3nt: TGCGCCAGCAGCCAAGATTTGGCGTTAAATACGCAGTATTTT
CDR3aa: CASSQDLALNTQYF

j_gene: TRBJ2-5
v_gene: TRBV5-1
d_gene: .
abundance: .
CDR3nt: TGCGCCAGCAGCTTGGTTAGTCTCCAAGAGACCCAGTACTTC
CDR3aa: CASSLVSLQETQYF

j_gene: TRBJ2-4
v_gene: TRBV4-2
d_gene: TRBD2
abundance: .
CDR3nt: TGTGCCAGCAGCCAAGATCTCCCCGGGCGCGGGAGTAAGAACATTCAGTACTTC
CDR3aa: CASSQDLPGRGSKNIQYF

j_gene: TRBJ2-1
v_gene: TRBV21-1
d_gene: .
abundance: .
CDR3nt: TGTGCCAGCAGCAAAGGGAGTATCGGGGCGATCGAGCAGTTCTTC
CDR3aa: CASSKGSIGAIEQFF

j_gene: TRBJ2-3
v_gene: TRBV19
d_gene: .
abundance: .
CDR3nt: TGTGCCAGTAGTATTGTGCCAGAACCAGATACGCAGTATTTT
CDR3aa: CASSIVPEPDTQYF

j_gene: TRBJ2-1
v_gene: TRBV7-6
d_gene: TRBD1
abundance: few
CDR3nt: TGTGCCAGCAGCCGGGACAGGGGATCCTACAATGAGCAGTTCTTC
CDR3aa: CASSRDRGSYNEQFF

j_gene: TRBJ1-4
v_gene: TRBV28
d_gene: TRBD1
abundance: .
CDR3nt: TGTGCCAGCTCAACAGGGGAGAGGGTTGCAACTAATGAAAAACTGTTTTTT
CDR3aa: CASSTGERVATNEKLFF

j_gene: TRBJ2-7
v_gene: TRBV7-9
d_gene: .
abundance: .
CDR3nt: TGTGCCAGCAGCCGCGGCCTCGAGGAGCAGTACTTC
CDR3aa: CASSRGLEEQYF

j_gene: TRBJ2-1
v_gene: TRBV28
d_gene: TRBD2
abundance: .
CDR3nt: TGTGCCAGCAGTTTGGCGGGAGAGCGCAATGAGCAGTTCTTC
CDR3aa: CASSLAGERNEQFF

j_gene: TRBJ2-5
v_gene: TRBV10-2
d_gene: .
abundance: .
CDR3nt: TGCGCCAGCAGTGAATTAGGGGGAGAGGGCCAAGAGACCCAGTACTTC
CDR3aa: CASSELGGEGQETQYF

j_gene: TRBJ2-2
v_gene: TRBV11-2
d_gene: .
abundance: once
CDR3nt: TGTGCCAGCAGCCCGGACGGAGGCGGGGAGCTGTTTTTT
CDR3aa: CASSPDGGGELFF

j_gene: TRBJ2-7
v_gene: TRBV5-4
d_gene: .
abundance: .
CDR3nt: TGTGCCAGCAGTATGGAGGGGGGGACCTACGAGCAGTACTTC
CDR3aa: CASSMEGGTYEQYF

j_gene: TRBJ1-4
v_gene: TRBV5-1
d_gene: .
abundance: .
CDR3nt: TGCGCCAGCAGTCGCGACAGAGCCTACGAAAAACTGTTTTTT
CDR3aa: CASSRDRAYEKLFF

j_gene: TRBJ2-4
v_gene: TRBV6-1
d_gene: .
abundance: .
CDR3nt: TGTGCCAGCAGTGTGGTTGGGAGTGGGTCCCAAAACATTCAGTACTTC
CDR3aa: CASSVVGSGSQNIQYF

j_gene: TRBJ2-2
v_gene: TRBV21-1
d_gene: .
abundance: .
CDR3nt: TGTGCCAGCAGCAAAGCGACTAGCGGGAGCACCGGGGAGCTGTTTTTT
CDR3aa: CASSKATSGSTGELFF

j_gene: TRBJ2-2
v_gene: TRBV5-1
d_gene: TRBD1
abundance: .
CDR3nt: TGCGCCAGCAGCTTGTTACAGGGGGCTCAAGGAACCGGGGAGCTGTTTTTT
CDR3aa: CASSLLQGAQGTGELFF

j_gene: TRBJ2-6
v_gene: TRBV7-8
d_gene: .
abundance: few
CDR3nt: TGTGCCAGCAGCTTAGTCGGCCTGGACCTCTCTGGGGCCAACGTCCTGACTTTC
CDR3aa: CASSLVGLDLSGANVLTF

j_gene: TRBJ2-2
v_gene: TRBV29-1
d_gene: TRBD1
abundance: .
CDR3nt: TGCAGCGTTACTCAGGGGGCTATAGTTAACACTGGGGAGCTGTTTTTT
CDR3aa: CSVTQGAIVNTGELFF

j_gene: TRBJ1-4
v_gene: TRBV7-9
d_gene: TRBD1
abundance: .
CDR3nt: TGTGCCAGCAGCTACCGGGACAGTGGAAAACTGTTTTTT
CDR3aa: CASSYRDSGKLFF

j_gene: TRBJ2-7
v_gene: TRBV7-6
d_gene: .
abundance: .
CDR3nt: TGTGCCAGCAGCCCGACAACTCAGTACGAGCAGTACTTC
CDR3aa: CASSPTTQYEQYF